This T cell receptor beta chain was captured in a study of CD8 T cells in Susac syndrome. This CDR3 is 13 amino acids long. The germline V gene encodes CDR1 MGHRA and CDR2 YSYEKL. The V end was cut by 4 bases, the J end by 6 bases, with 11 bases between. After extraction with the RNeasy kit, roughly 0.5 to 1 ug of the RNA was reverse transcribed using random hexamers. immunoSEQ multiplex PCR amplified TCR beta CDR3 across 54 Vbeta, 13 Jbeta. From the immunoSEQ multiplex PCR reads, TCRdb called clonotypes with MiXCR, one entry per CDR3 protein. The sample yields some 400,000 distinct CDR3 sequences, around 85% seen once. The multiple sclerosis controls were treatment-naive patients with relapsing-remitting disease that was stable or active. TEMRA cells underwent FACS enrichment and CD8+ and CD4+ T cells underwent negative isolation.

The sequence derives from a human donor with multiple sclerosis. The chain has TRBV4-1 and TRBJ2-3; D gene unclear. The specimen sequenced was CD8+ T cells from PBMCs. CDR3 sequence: CASSPPPGDTQYF. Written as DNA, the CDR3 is TGCGCCAGCAGCCCGCCTCCAGGCGATACGCAGTATTTT.